These T cell receptor beta chains were read from a single sample in a study of PD-L1 blockade in urothelial cancer. The data were produced by immunoSEQ multiplex PCR, yet TCRdb's version contains in-frame clones alone and is incomplete. The sample shows 55,000 to 75,000 clones, roughly four fifths of them seen only once. This specimen consisted of PBMCs, obtained around atezolizumab (anti-PD-L1) treatment. These receptors originate from a man aged 65 to 85 with urothelial cancer. Each CDR3 is given with its conserved first and last residue. D genes are given only for firm matches. The size field is filled for only some rows; it gives once, few, many or a size class.

clone size: .; D gene: TRBD2; J gene: TRBJ2-5; V gene: TRBV7-9; CDR3 protein: CASSPRLAGLEETQYF; CDR3 DNA: TGTGCCAGCAGCCCTAGACTAGCGGGATTAGAAGAGACCCAGTACTTC
clone size: .; D gene: TRBD2; J gene: TRBJ2-5; V gene: TRBV28; CDR3 protein: CASSGTSGQETQYF; CDR3 DNA: TGTGCCAGCAGTGGGACTAGCGGACAAGAGACCCAGTACTTC
clone size: few; D gene: .; J gene: TRBJ1-5; V gene: TRBV11-2; CDR3 protein: CASSTDRNQPQHF; CDR3 DNA: TGTGCCAGCAGCACTGACAGGAATCAGCCCCAGCATTTT
clone size: once; D gene: .; J gene: TRBJ2-7; V gene: TRBV10-3; CDR3 protein: CAISDGTGSYEQYF; CDR3 DNA: TGTGCCATCAGTGACGGGACTGGTTCCTACGAGCAGTACTTC
clone size: .; D gene: TRBD2; J gene: TRBJ2-5; V gene: TRBV5-6; CDR3 protein: CASSLGLAGDETQYF; CDR3 DNA: TGTGCCAGCAGCTTGGGACTAGCGGGAGACGAGACCCAGTACTTC
clone size: .; D gene: .; J gene: TRBJ2-3; V gene: TRBV29-1; CDR3 protein: CSVEKEGDTQYF; CDR3 DNA: TGCAGCGTTGAAAAGGAGGGAGATACGCAGTATTTT
clone size: .; D gene: TRBD1; J gene: TRBJ1-1; V gene: TRBV7-9; CDR3 protein: CASSLDGDRGTEAFF; CDR3 DNA: TGTGCCAGCAGCTTAGATGGGGACAGGGGCACTGAAGCTTTCTTT
clone size: .; D gene: TRBD1; J gene: TRBJ1-4; V gene: TRBV6-1; CDR3 protein: CASSENRGDLEKLFF; CDR3 DNA: TGTGCCAGCAGCGAAAACAGGGGGGACCTGGAAAAACTGTTTTTT
clone size: few; D gene: TRBD1; J gene: TRBJ2-3; V gene: TRBV5-1; CDR3 protein: CASSGGQTSTDTQYF; CDR3 DNA: TGCGCCAGCAGCGGGGGACAGACTAGCACAGATACGCAGTATTTT
clone size: few; D gene: TRBD1; J gene: TRBJ2-2; V gene: TRBV7-2; CDR3 protein: CASSIRGPNTGELFF; CDR3 DNA: TGTGCCAGCAGCATCAGGGGGCCCAACACCGGGGAGCTGTTTTTT
clone size: .; D gene: .; J gene: TRBJ1-1; V gene: TRBV2; CDR3 protein: CASSEGGGMNTEAFF; CDR3 DNA: TGTGCCAGCAGTGAAGGGGGAGGGATGAACACTGAAGCTTTCTTT